A selection of T cell receptor beta chains follows, all from one sample in a study of control samples from healthy donors and cancer patients. TCRdb keeps only in-frame clones here, not all; method: immunoSEQ multiplex PCR. The sample contains about 190,000 clones, 91% of which appear only once. Sequencing was done on a sample of blood. These receptors were obtained from a man under 40 in good health. Both conserved end residues are part of each CDR3. D genes are given only for firm matches. A clone size is listed for some rows: how often the clone was seen (once, few, many), or a class if it is expanded.

d_gene: TRBD1; j_gene: TRBJ1-1; abundance: -; v_gene: TRBV4-1; CDR3nt: TGCGCCAGCAGCCTTGACAGGGGGAACACTGAAGCTTTCTTT; CDR3aa: CASSLDRGNTEAFF
d_gene: -; j_gene: TRBJ1-1; abundance: -; v_gene: TRBV2; CDR3nt: TGTGCCAGCAGTGAATCGGGACCACAAACGAACACTGAAGCTTTCTTT; CDR3aa: CASSESGPQTNTEAFF
d_gene: -; j_gene: TRBJ2-5; abundance: -; v_gene: TRBV30; CDR3nt: TGTGCCTGGAGTCCGAGGGGACCCAGTATGATTGACCAAGAGACCCAGTACTTC; CDR3aa: CAWSPRGPSMIDQETQYF
d_gene: TRBD2; j_gene: TRBJ2-1; abundance: -; v_gene: TRBV30; CDR3nt: TGTGCCTGGAGTGTATTCCGGGGCCGCGGGACTAGCGATGGTGAGCAGTTCTTC; CDR3aa: CAWSVFRGRGTSDGEQFF
d_gene: -; j_gene: TRBJ2-3; abundance: -; v_gene: TRBV3-1/TRBV3-2; CDR3nt: TGTGCCAGCAGCCAAGTGAGGGGGGGGCCAGGAGATACGCAGTATTTT; CDR3aa: CASSQVRGGPGDTQYF
d_gene: -; j_gene: TRBJ2-2; abundance: -; v_gene: TRBV3-1/TRBV3-2; CDR3nt: TGTGCCAGCAGCCCGCCGGGACTCAGGACCCGGTTTTTT; CDR3aa: CASSPPGLRTRFF
d_gene: -; j_gene: TRBJ1-1; abundance: -; v_gene: TRBV27; CDR3nt: TGTGCCAGCAGTTTATCGTTCGGGAACACTGAAGCTTTCTTT; CDR3aa: CASSLSFGNTEAFF
d_gene: -; j_gene: TRBJ1-2; abundance: -; v_gene: TRBV5-1; CDR3nt: TGCGCCAGCAGCGTCATGACTTCGGACTATGGCTACACCTTC; CDR3aa: CASSVMTSDYGYTF
d_gene: TRBD2; j_gene: TRBJ2-3; abundance: -; v_gene: TRBV3-1/TRBV3-2; CDR3nt: TGTGCCAGCAGTCGTAGCGGGGGGGCCGCAGATACGCAGTATTTT; CDR3aa: CASSRSGGAADTQYF
d_gene: -; j_gene: TRBJ1-5; abundance: -; v_gene: TRBV6-5; CDR3nt: TGTGCCAGCAGTTATGGGGGACGAAATAGCAATCAGCCCCAGCATTTT; CDR3aa: CASSYGGRNSNQPQHF
d_gene: -; j_gene: TRBJ2-7; abundance: -; v_gene: TRBV20-1; CDR3nt: TGCAGTGCCTCGGACACCGACGAGCAGTACTTC; CDR3aa: CSASDTDEQYF
d_gene: -; j_gene: TRBJ2-1; abundance: -; v_gene: TRBV19; CDR3nt: TGTGCCAGTAGTGGCAGGGGCCCACGGGCGGGTGAGCAGTTCTTC; CDR3aa: CASSGRGPRAGEQFF
d_gene: TRBD1; j_gene: TRBJ2-7; abundance: -; v_gene: TRBV19; CDR3nt: TGTGCCAGTAGTATCCAGGGGCAGGGGGTGAGCGAGCAGTACTTC; CDR3aa: CASSIQGQGVSEQYF
d_gene: -; j_gene: TRBJ2-7; abundance: -; v_gene: TRBV7-9; CDR3nt: TGTGCCAGCAGCTTAGCGCAGGTCTACGAGCAGTACTTC; CDR3aa: CASSLAQVYEQYF
d_gene: -; j_gene: TRBJ1-3; abundance: -; v_gene: TRBV2; CDR3nt: TGTGCCAGTCAACAGGAGAGCTCTGGAAACACCATATATTTT; CDR3aa: CASQQESSGNTIYF
d_gene: TRBD2; j_gene: TRBJ2-1; abundance: -; v_gene: TRBV10-2; CDR3nt: TGCGCCAGCACTAGCGGATCCTACAATGAGCAGTTCTTC; CDR3aa: CASTSGSYNEQFF
d_gene: -; j_gene: TRBJ2-3; abundance: -; v_gene: TRBV18; CDR3nt: TGTGCCAGCTCACAGAATTTCGACAGGTCCGGGGCAGATACGCAGTATTTT; CDR3aa: CASSQNFDRSGADTQYF
d_gene: -; j_gene: TRBJ1-1; abundance: -; v_gene: TRBV10-2; CDR3nt: TGCGCCAGCAGTGAGTCTGGGGAGAACACTGAAGCTTTCTTT; CDR3aa: CASSESGENTEAFF
d_gene: TRBD1; j_gene: TRBJ1-5; abundance: few; v_gene: TRBV19; CDR3nt: TGTGCCAGTGTCGGGACAGGGGGAAATCAGCCCCAGCATTTT; CDR3aa: CASVGTGGNQPQHF
d_gene: TRBD2; j_gene: TRBJ2-1; abundance: -; v_gene: TRBV4-1; CDR3nt: TGCGCCAGCAGCCAACTGACTAGCGGGGTGCATGAGCAGTTCTTC; CDR3aa: CASSQLTSGVHEQFF
d_gene: TRBD2; j_gene: TRBJ2-7; abundance: -; v_gene: TRBV11-3; CDR3nt: TGTGCCAGCAGCTTAGACGGGGCCGGGACTAGCGGGGGGGTATTACGATACGAGCAGTACTTC; CDR3aa: CASSLDGAGTSGGVLRYEQYF
d_gene: -; j_gene: TRBJ2-1; abundance: -; v_gene: TRBV5-1; CDR3nt: TGCGCCAGCAGCTTTGCCCTAAAGTCGGCCGATGAGCAGTTCTTC; CDR3aa: CASSFALKSADEQFF
d_gene: TRBD1; j_gene: TRBJ2-7; abundance: -; v_gene: TRBV11-2; CDR3nt: TGTGCCAGCAGCTTAGGGACAGGGGGCTTATCCTCCTACGAGCAGTACTTC; CDR3aa: CASSLGTGGLSSYEQYF
d_gene: -; j_gene: TRBJ1-3; abundance: -; v_gene: TRBV6-1; CDR3nt: TGTGCCAGCAGTGATTTTGGAGGGTGGACGGCGTCGCACACCATATATTTT; CDR3aa: CASSDFGGWTASHTIYF
d_gene: -; j_gene: TRBJ2-7; abundance: once; v_gene: TRBV5-1; CDR3nt: TGCGCCAGCAGCTTGGCTCCAGACAGAAGGAATGAGCAGTACTTC; CDR3aa: CASSLAPDRRNEQYF
d_gene: -; j_gene: TRBJ2-4; abundance: -; v_gene: TRBV2; CDR3nt: TGTGCCAGCACCGACCGGGGGACGGGCAAAAACATTCAGTACTTC; CDR3aa: CASTDRGTGKNIQYF
d_gene: -; j_gene: TRBJ1-4; abundance: -; v_gene: TRBV4-1; CDR3nt: TGCGCCAGCAGCCGGTCAGGTGCAACTAATGAAAAACTGTTTTTT; CDR3aa: CASSRSGATNEKLFF
d_gene: -; j_gene: TRBJ1-5; abundance: -; v_gene: TRBV2; CDR3nt: TGTGCCAGCAGTGAAGTTCGCTCTAGCGGCAATCAGCCCCAGCATTTT; CDR3aa: CASSEVRSSGNQPQHF
d_gene: TRBD2; j_gene: TRBJ2-7; abundance: -; v_gene: TRBV12-3/TRBV12-4; CDR3nt: TGTGCCAGCAACGCGGGAGGGTTTGAGCAGTACTTC; CDR3aa: CASNAGGFEQYF
d_gene: TRBD1; j_gene: TRBJ1-2; abundance: -; v_gene: TRBV7-2; CDR3nt: TGTGCCAGCAGCTTAAGGACAGGGGGGAACTATGGCTACACCTTC; CDR3aa: CASSLRTGGNYGYTF
d_gene: TRBD1; j_gene: TRBJ1-1; abundance: -; v_gene: TRBV25-1; CDR3nt: TGTGCCAGCAGTGGGGACAGAGGGGCCACTGAAGCTTTCTTT; CDR3aa: CASSGDRGATEAFF
d_gene: TRBD1; j_gene: TRBJ2-7; abundance: few; v_gene: TRBV30; CDR3nt: TGTGCCTGGAGTCACAGGGGCTCCTACGAGCAGTACTTC; CDR3aa: CAWSHRGSYEQYF
d_gene: -; j_gene: TRBJ1-1; abundance: -; v_gene: TRBV5-1; CDR3nt: TGCGCCAGCAGTCAACCCCACGGGAACACTGAAGCTTTCTTT; CDR3aa: CASSQPHGNTEAFF